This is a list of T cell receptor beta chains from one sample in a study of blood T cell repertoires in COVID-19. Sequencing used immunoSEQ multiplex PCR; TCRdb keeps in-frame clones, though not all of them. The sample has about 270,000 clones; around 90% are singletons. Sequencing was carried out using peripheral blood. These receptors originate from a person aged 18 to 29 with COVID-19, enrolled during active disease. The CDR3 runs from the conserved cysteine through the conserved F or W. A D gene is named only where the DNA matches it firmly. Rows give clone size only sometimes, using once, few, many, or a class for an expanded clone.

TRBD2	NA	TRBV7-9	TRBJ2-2	CASSFGLVNTGELFF	TGTGCCAGCAGCTTCGGACTAGTGAACACCGGGGAGCTGTTTTTT
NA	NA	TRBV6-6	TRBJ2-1	CASSNPGAYNEQFF	TGTGCCAGCAGTAATCCCGGAGCCTACAATGAGCAGTTCTTC
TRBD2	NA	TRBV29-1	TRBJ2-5	CSYGGRGETQYF	TGCAGCTACGGCGGGAGAGGCGAGACCCAGTACTTC
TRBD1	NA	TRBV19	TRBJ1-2	CASNNRTGGRGYTF	TGTGCCAGTAACAACCGGACAGGGGGCAGAGGCTACACCTTC
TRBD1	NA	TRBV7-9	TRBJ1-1	CASSARQGLVNTEAFF	TGTGCCAGCAGCGCCCGACAGGGGCTGGTGAACACTGAAGCTTTCTTT
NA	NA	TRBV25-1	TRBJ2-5	CASSELEPGIEETQYF	TGTGCCAGCAGTGAACTTGAGCCGGGAATAGAGGAGACCCAGTACTTC
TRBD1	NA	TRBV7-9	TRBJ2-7	CASSSDRGSGEQYF	TGTGCCAGCAGCTCAGACAGGGGGTCGGGAGAGCAGTACTTC
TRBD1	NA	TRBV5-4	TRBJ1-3	CASSSRTGGGNTIYF	TGTGCCAGCAGTTCTAGGACAGGGGGTGGAAACACCATATATTTT
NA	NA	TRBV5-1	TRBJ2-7	CASDSGDLAHYEQYF	TGCGCCAGCGACTCCGGGGATCTAGCTCACTACGAGCAGTACTTC
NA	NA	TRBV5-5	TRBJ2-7	CASSLQGSYEQYF	TGTGCCAGCAGCTTGCAGGGATCCTACGAGCAGTACTTC
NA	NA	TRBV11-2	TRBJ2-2	CASSSILAGELFF	TGTGCCAGCAGCTCAATTTTAGCCGGGGAGCTGTTTTTT
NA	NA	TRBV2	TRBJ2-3	CASSESDTQYF	TGTGCCAGCAGTGAATCGGATACGCAGTATTTT
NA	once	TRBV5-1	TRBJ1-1	CASSYHRNTEAFF	TGCGCCAGCAGCTACCACAGGAACACTGAAGCTTTCTTT
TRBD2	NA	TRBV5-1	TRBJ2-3	CASSFAGGPSDTQYF	TGCGCCAGCAGCTTTGCGGGAGGGCCCTCTGATACGCAGTATTTT
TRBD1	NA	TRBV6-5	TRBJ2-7	CASSSGTGRSYEQYF	TGTGCCAGCAGCAGCGGGACAGGGAGATCCTACGAGCAGTACTTC
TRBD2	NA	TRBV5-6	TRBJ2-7	CASSYTSGSWYEQYF	TGTGCCAGCAGCTATACTAGCGGGAGTTGGTACGAGCAGTACTTC
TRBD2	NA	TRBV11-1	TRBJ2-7	CASSQLAGDEQYF	TGTGCCAGCAGCCAACTAGCGGGAGATGAGCAGTACTTC
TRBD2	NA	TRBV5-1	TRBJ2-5	CASRRTSGMETQYF	TGCGCCAGCAGACGGACTAGCGGGATGGAGACCCAGTACTTC
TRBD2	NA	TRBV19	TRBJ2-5	CASSTGTSDWETQYF	TGTGCCAGTAGTACCGGGACTAGCGATTGGGAGACCCAGTACTTC
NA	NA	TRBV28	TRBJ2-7	CASSSPSLAGAYEQYF	TGTGCCAGCAGTTCTCCATCACTAGCAGGCGCCTACGAGCAGTACTTC
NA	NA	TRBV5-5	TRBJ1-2	CASSLEQGLSGYTF	TGTGCCAGCAGCTTGGAGCAGGGACTCAGTGGCTACACCTTC
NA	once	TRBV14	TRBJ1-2	CASSQAGHPYGYTF	TGTGCCAGCAGCCAAGCGGGACACCCCTATGGCTACACCTTC
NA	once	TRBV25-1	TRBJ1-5	CPPPSSEFEDINQPQHF	TGTCCCCCCCCCAGCAGTGAATTCGAGGACATAAATCAGCCCCAGCATTTT
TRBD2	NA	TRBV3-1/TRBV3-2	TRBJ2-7	CASSQDVLAGREQYF	TGTGCCAGCAGCCAAGATGTACTAGCGGGGAGAGAGCAGTACTTC
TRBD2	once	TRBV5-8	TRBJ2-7	CASSPGLAGIYEQYF	TGTGCCAGCAGCCCCGGACTAGCTGGAATCTACGAGCAGTACTTC
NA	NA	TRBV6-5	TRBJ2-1	CATRTRVFGEQFF	TGTGCCACCCGGACGAGGGTTTTCGGTGAGCAGTTCTTC
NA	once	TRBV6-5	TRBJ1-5	CASRVWENQPQHF	TGTGCCAGCAGGGTTTGGGAGAATCAGCCCCAGCATTTT
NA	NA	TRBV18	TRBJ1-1	CASSPTTENTEAFF	TGTGCCAGCTCACCGACCACAGAGAACACTGAAGCTTTCTTT
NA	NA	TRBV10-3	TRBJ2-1	CAISERRDRNEQFF	TGTGCCATCAGTGAGCGACGGGATCGCAATGAGCAGTTCTTC
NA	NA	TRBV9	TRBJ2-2	CASSVERLPKTLYGELFF	TGTGCCAGCAGCGTAGAGAGACTCCCTAAGACCCTTTATGGGGAGCTGTTTTTT
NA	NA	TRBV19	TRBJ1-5	CASSIGALNQPQHF	TGTGCCAGTAGTATAGGAGCTCTCAATCAGCCCCAGCATTTT
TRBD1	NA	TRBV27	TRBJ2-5	CASSLTGYQETQYF	TGTGCCAGCAGTTTGACAGGGTACCAAGAGACCCAGTACTTC
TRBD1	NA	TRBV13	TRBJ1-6	CASSLDRGDNSPLHF	TGTGCCAGCAGCTTGGACAGGGGGGACAATTCACCCCTCCACTTT
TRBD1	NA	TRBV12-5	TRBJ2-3	CASGLVILGDRTPDTQYF	TGTGCTAGTGGTTTGGTAATATTGGGGGACAGGACCCCAGATACGCAGTATTTT
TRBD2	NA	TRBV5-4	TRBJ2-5	CASSEGTSGVETQYF	TGTGCCAGCTCGGAGGGGACTAGCGGGGTGGAGACCCAGTACTTC
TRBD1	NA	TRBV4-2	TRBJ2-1	CASSSDRDNEQFF	TGTGCCAGCAGCAGCGACAGGGACAATGAGCAGTTCTTC
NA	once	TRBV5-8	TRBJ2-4	CASSPWGEGSKNIQYF	TGTGCCAGCAGCCCCTGGGGCGAAGGATCTAAAAACATTCAGTACTTC
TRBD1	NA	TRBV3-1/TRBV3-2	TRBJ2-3	CASSQPGTGGGFDTQYF	TGTGCCAGCAGCCAACCTGGGACAGGGGGTGGTTTTGATACGCAGTATTTT
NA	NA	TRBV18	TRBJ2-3	CASSPVEGPDTQYF	TGTGCCAGCTCACCAGTGGAGGGTCCAGATACGCAGTATTTT
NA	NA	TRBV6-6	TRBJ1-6	CASSYSEKNSPLHF	TGTGCCAGCAGTTACAGCGAGAAGAATTCACCCCTCCACTTT
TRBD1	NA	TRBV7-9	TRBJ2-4	CASSTTGGTDIQYF	TGTGCCAGCAGCACAACAGGGGGCACGGACATTCAGTACTTC
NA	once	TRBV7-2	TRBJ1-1	CASSLDRNTEAFF	TGTGCCAGCAGCTTAGATCGGAACACTGAAGCTTTCTTT
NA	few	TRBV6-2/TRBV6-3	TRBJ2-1	CASSYSTGRGIGFF	TGTGCCAGCAGTTACTCAACAGGGAGAGGGATTGGGTTCTTC
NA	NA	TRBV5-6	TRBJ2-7	CASSLKRGEQYF	TGTGCCAGCAGCTTGAAAAGGGGCGAGCAGTACTTC
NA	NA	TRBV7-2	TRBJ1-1	CASSFWEDTEAFF	TGTGCCAGCAGCTTTTGGGAGGACACTGAAGCTTTCTTT
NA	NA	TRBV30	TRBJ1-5	CAWSVQLGPMGAGNQPQHF	TGTGCCTGGAGTGTACAATTGGGACCGATGGGAGCGGGGAATCAGCCCCAGCATTTT
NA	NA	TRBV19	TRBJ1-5	CASIGEIGLSNQPQHF	TGTGCCAGTATAGGCGAAATCGGACTTAGCAATCAGCCCCAGCATTTT
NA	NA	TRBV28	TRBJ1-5	CATLRGNQPQHF	TGTGCCACCCTTCGGGGGAATCAGCCCCAGCATTTT
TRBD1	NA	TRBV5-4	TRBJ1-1	CASSSSDRGGKAFF	TGTGCCAGCAGCTCTTCGGACAGGGGGGGAAAAGCTTTCTTT
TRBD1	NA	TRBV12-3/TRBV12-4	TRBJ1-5	CASKQGVQPQHF	TGTGCCAGCAAACAGGGGGTTCAGCCCCAGCATTTT
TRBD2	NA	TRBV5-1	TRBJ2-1	CASSWVTSGLDNEQFF	TGCGCCAGCAGCTGGGTTACTAGCGGGCTTGACAATGAGCAGTTCTTC
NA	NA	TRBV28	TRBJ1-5	CASSFLPSNQPQHF	TGTGCCAGCAGTTTTCTCCCCAGCAATCAGCCCCAGCATTTT
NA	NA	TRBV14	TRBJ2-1	CASSQDLTYNEQFF	TGTGCCAGCAGCCAAGACCTAACCTACAATGAGCAGTTCTTC
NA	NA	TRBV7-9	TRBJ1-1	CASSLRSSEAFF	TGTGCCAGCAGCCTACGAAGTTCGGAAGCTTTCTTT
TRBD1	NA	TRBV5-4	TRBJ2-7	CASSSPGQGLAEQYF	TGTGCCAGCAGCTCCCCGGGACAGGGTTTGGCCGAGCAGTACTTC
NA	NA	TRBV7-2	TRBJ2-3	CASSLNSAYTDTQYF	TGTGCCAGCAGCTTGAATAGCGCATACACAGATACGCAGTATTTT